The 28 T cell receptor beta chains presented below share a single source sample, sequenced in a study of shared clonotypes between healthy human individuals (dated by TCRdb to 2019 to 2021). The method was the immunoSEQ multiplex PCR assay. Imported from immuneACCESS, the table was reduced by TCRdb to in-frame sequences with V and J called. These copies leave out some clones; in studies compared against another copy, an unresolved V gene accounts for under half, and the cause of the remainder is not known. This sample gives just over 2,000,000 clones in total; about 95% of them show up just once. The biggest ten clones account for around 1.1% of the sample. CD8 naive samples consisted of CD45RO-negative cells that were positively selected for CCR7, yielding a CD45RA+CCR7+ population without TemRA cells. Input material: naive CD8+ T cells sorted from blood. The meaning of the sample's cell subset or site label: CD45RA+CCR7+. The source of these receptors is a man aged 18 to 29 in good health.

This rearrangement joins TRBV7-9 to TRBJ2-1, with 8 positions matching TRBD1. This CDR3 spans 14 amino acids. V shed 4 bases, J shed 8 bases, and the junction held 7 bases outside the gene matches. Germline lookup yields CDR1 SEHNR and CDR2 FQNEAQ (reference sequence). CDR3 nucleotides: TGTGCCAGCAGCTCCCCCCAGGGGGCGCATGAGCAGTTCTTC. This sequence encodes CASSSPQGAHEQFF. Looking up the rest from reference TRBV7-9 and TRBJ2-1 gives the full variable domain: DTGVSQNPRHKITKRGQNVTFRCDPISEHNRLYWYRQTLGQGPEFLTYFQNEAQLEKSRLLSDRFSAERPKGSFSTLEIQRTEQGDSAMYLCASSSPQGAHEQFFGPGTRLTVL.

As for this clone: The sample contains more than one DNA sequence encoding this CDR3. The V gene is TRBV28, the J gene TRBJ2-7, with TRBD2 as a possible D gene (7 bases). The CDR3 extends over 14 amino acids. Looked up from germline, CDR1 is MDHEN and CDR2 is SYDVKM. V lost 5 bases to trimming and J lost 3 bases, with 14 bases between them. The CDR3 protein is CASSLRGGGYEQYF. CDR3 nucleotides: TGTGCCAGCAGTCTCAGGGGAGGGGGCTACGAGCAGTACTTC. Together with reference TRBV28 and TRBJ2-7, the CDR3 gives the full variable domain: DVKVTQSSRYLVKRTGEKVFLECVQDMDHENMFWYRQDPGLGLRLIYFSYDVKMKEKGDIPEGYSVSREKKERFSLILESASTNQTSMYLCASSLRGGGYEQYFGPGTRLTVT.

The genes are TRBV7-9 and TRBJ2-7; the D call may be TRBD1 or TRBD2 (5 bases each). CDR1 SEHNR and CDR2 FQNEAQ come from the germline V gene (reference sequence). The germline V and J ends were trimmed by 4 bases and 3 bases, with 16 bases remaining between them. This CDR3 contains 15 residues. The CDR3 DNA follows: TGTGCCAGCAGCTCAGCCTCGGGGCGATACTACGAGCAGTACTTC. This codes for CASSSASGRYYEQYF. The variable domain in full, completed from reference TRBV7-9 and TRBJ2-7, reads DTGVSQNPRHKITKRGQNVTFRCDPISEHNRLYWYRQTLGQGPEFLTYFQNEAQLEKSRLLSDRFSAERPKGSFSTLEIQRTEQGDSAMYLCASSSASGRYYEQYFGPGTRLTVT.

The rearrangement joins TRBV20-1 to TRBJ2-7, with D tentatively TRBD2 (6 bases). The CDR3 is 11 residues long. The V end lost 4 bases, the J end lost 6 bases, and 10 bases lay between the germline ends. CDR1 and CDR2 (germline): DFQATT, SNEGSKA (reference sequence). CDR3 in amino acids: CSAMEGGEQYF. The CDR3 nucleotides are TGCAGTGCTATGGAGGGCGGCGAGCAGTACTTC.

The rearrangement links TRBV2 to TRBJ2-2; D gene unclear. Germline CDR1 is SNHLY and CDR2 is FYNNEI. This CDR3 is built from 16 residues. V shed 2 bases and J shed 1 base, with 11 bases lying between them. The CDR3 bases are TGTGCCAGCAGTGAACTCCCGGCAGAGAACACCGGGGAGCTGTTTTTT. It specifies CASSELPAENTGELFF.

This chain connects TRBV6-6 to TRBJ1-1; D uncertain. The germline V and J ends were trimmed by 6 bases and 4 bases, with 6 bases remaining between them. Germline loops: CDR1 MNHNY, CDR2 SVGAGI (reference sequence). CDR3 length equals 11 residues. The DNA of the CDR3 is TGTGCCAGCAGCCTGATCACTGAAGCTTTCTTT. This translates into CASSLITEAFF.

Comment on this clone: This same CDR3 is encoded by further DNA sequences in the sample. V is TRBV14 and J is TRBJ2-7; D unresolved. Trimming stripped 0 bases from V and 1 base from J, with 4 bases between. The CDR3 consists of 13 residues. Germline V gene data show CDR1 as SGHDN and CDR2 as FVKESK. In DNA form, the CDR3 reads TGTGCCAGCAGCCAAGATTTGTCCTACGAGCAGTACTTC. Amino acids: CASSQDLSYEQYF.

There are a few counts of this clone. The rearrangement links TRBV11-2 to TRBJ2-3; the match to TRBD1 covers 10 bases. Germline V gene lookup returns CDR1 SGHAT and CDR2 FQNNGV. With V trimmed by 5 bases and J by 4 bases, 6 bases remained unmatched. This CDR3 is 15 amino acids long. The CDR3 region has the DNA TGTGCCAGCAGCCCGGACAGGGGGTGGGCAGATACGCAGTATTTT. It codes for CASSPDRGWADTQYF.

In nucleotides, the CDR3 is TGTGCCAGCAGCGCCGGTGAACATAGCGGGACAGATACGCAGTATTTT. This sequence encodes CASSAGEHSGTDTQYF. This chain connects TRBV9 to TRBJ2-3; 7 bases align to TRBD2. J was trimmed by 3 bases and V by 3 bases; bases with no gene match: 10. Germline V gives CDR1 SGDLS, CDR2 YYNGEE. CDR3 length: 16 residues.

The chain is built from TRBV13 and TRBJ2-1; 9 bases fit TRBD2. The V gene end was trimmed by 8 bases and the J gene end by 4 bases; junction bases not matched to a gene: 3. Germline-derived CDR1 and CDR2 are PRHDT and FYEKMQ (reference sequence). The CDR3 contains 13 residues. As DNA, the CDR3 is TGTGCCAGCGACGCGGGGGGGTACAATGAGCAGTTCTTC. Its protein is CASDAGGYNEQFF.

This chain uses TRBV30 with TRBJ1-3; perhaps TRBD1 as D (5 bases). The germline V gene encodes CDR1 GTSNPN and CDR2 SVGIG (reference sequence). The ends were cut back, 1 base at V and 3 bases at J, with 19 bases in the middle. There are 17 residues in the CDR3. The CDR3 nucleotides are TGTGCCTGGAGTGGGGGCCCGTTAGGGGCGGATGGAAACACCATATATTTT. This encodes CAWSGGPLGADGNTIYF.

The chain combines TRBV27 with TRBJ2-2; 8 bases agree with TRBD1. CDR1 and CDR2 (germline): MNHEY, SMNVEV (reference sequence). J lost 0 bases, V lost 5 bases, and 5 bases had no gene match. This CDR3 has 16 amino acids. CDR3 sequence reads: CASSQVQGANTGELFF. The CDR3 DNA follows: TGTGCCAGCAGTCAGGTACAGGGGGCGAACACCGGGGAGCTGTTTTTT.

The count of this clone is one. Other DNA sequences from this sample encode an identical CDR3 as well. The chain is built from TRBV4-1 and TRBJ1-1, with D unresolved. The CDR3 contains 13 residues. V lost 4 bases and J lost 5, with 11 bases in between. CDR1 MGHRA and CDR2 YSYEKL come from the germline V gene. The DNA of the CDR3 is TGCGCCAGCAGCCGTGCCCTGGGGACTGAAGCTTTCTTT. It encodes CASSRALGTEAFF.

The chain recombines TRBV30 with TRBJ2-3; D is unresolved. Germline V gene data show CDR1 as GTSNPN and CDR2 as SVGIG (reference sequence). Trimming removed 1 base at V and 4 bases at J, with 12 bases between. The CDR3 totals 14 residues. The CDR3 bases are TGTGCCTGGAGTGAGGTCGGCCGCTCAGATACGCAGTATTTT. Its protein is CAWSEVGRSDTQYF.

The J gene is TRBJ2-7, the V gene TRBV6-1; D is perhaps TRBD2 (6 bases). Germline loops: CDR1 MNHNS, CDR2 SASEGT. CDR3 length equals 14 residues. V was clipped by 2 bases and J by 3 bases, with 11 bases between them. This chain's CDR3 is CASSELLGGYEQYF. CDR3 coding DNA: TGTGCCAGCAGTGAACTTCTCGGGGGCTACGAGCAGTACTTC.

This chain uses TRBV19 with TRBJ2-1; 11 nucleotides line up with TRBD2. Germline-derived CDR1 and CDR2 are LNHDA and SQIVND (reference sequence). Trimming took 5 bases from V and 8 from J; bases not matched to a gene: 14. CDR3 length equals 17 residues. The CDR3 spells CASSSPILAGDFDEQFF. As DNA, the CDR3 is TGTGCCAGTAGTTCCCCTATACTAGCGGGAGATTTCGATGAGCAGTTCTTC.

This clone has only one observation. This chain joins TRBV6-4 and TRBJ2-1; perhaps TRBD1 as D (5 bases). The CDR3 has 17 residues. V was pared by 8 bases and J by 0 bases, with 20 bases between. Looked up from germline, CDR1 is MRHNA and CDR2 is SNTAGT. The CDR3 DNA is TGTGCCAGCCGAGATTTCGCTCAGGGTGTCTCCTACAATGAGCAGTTCTTC. Translating it yields CASRDFAQGVSYNEQFF.

This clone showed up just once. The same CDR3 also results from other DNA sequences found in this sample. J is TRBJ2-3 and V is TRBV27; 11 positions agree with TRBD2. Trimming took 3 bases from V and 0 from J; bases not matched to a gene: 2. This CDR3 is built from 16 residues. Per the germline V gene, CDR1 is MNHEY and CDR2 is SMNVEV (reference sequence). The CDR3 loop reads CASSLLAGGSTDTQYF. The CDR3, as DNA: TGTGCCAGCAGTTTGTTAGCGGGAGGGAGCACAGATACGCAGTATTTT.

This chain uses TRBV10-3 with TRBJ1-1; 7 nucleotides line up with TRBD1. The V gene end was trimmed by 2 bases and the J gene end by 7 bases; junction bases not matched to a gene: 4. Looked up from germline, CDR1 is ENHRY and CDR2 is SYGVKD. This CDR3 is built from 13 residues. In nucleotides, the CDR3 is TGTGCCATCAGTGAGGGGGGACAGCTTGAAGCTTTCTTT. Its translation is CAISEGGQLEAFF.

The chain uses TRBV7-9 and TRBJ2-1, with 9 bases matching TRBD2. This CDR3 is built from 16 residues. V lost 4 bases to trimming and J lost 0 bases; unmatched junction nucleotides: 4. Germline values: CDR1 SEHNR, CDR2 FQNEAQ (reference sequence). CDR3 coding DNA: TGTGCCAGCAGCTATAGCGGGGGAAGCTCCTACAATGAGCAGTTCTTC. Translating it yields CASSYSGGSSYNEQFF.

As for this clone: At the DNA level, this CDR3 is encoded by other sequences in the same sample as well. The genes are TRBV27 and TRBJ2-1; 9 nucleotides agree with TRBD2. This CDR3 comprises 15 residues. The J segment lost 0 bases and the V segment lost 4 bases, leaving 1 base of the junction unmatched. Germline loops: CDR1 MNHEY, CDR2 SMNVEV (reference sequence). The DNA for the CDR3 is TGTGCCAGCAGTTATAGCGGGAGCTCCTACAATGAGCAGTTCTTC. This codes for CASSYSGSSYNEQFF.

Comment on this clone: This sample also contains other DNA sequences that code for the same CDR3. The chain joins TRBV27 to TRBJ2-3; D is unclear. The CDR3 covers 12 residues. Germline V gene lookup returns CDR1 MNHEY and CDR2 SMNVEV (reference sequence). V shed 4 bases and J shed 4 bases, with 6 bases lying between them. CDR3 in amino acids: CASSSFSDTQYF. Written as DNA, the CDR3 is TGTGCCAGCAGTTCATTTTCAGATACGCAGTATTTT.

The rearrangement joins TRBV10-3 to TRBJ2-1; 7 bases are shared with TRBD2. Trimming cost V 11 bases and J 4 bases; bases outside gene matches: 11. Germline values: CDR1 ENHRY, CDR2 SYGVKD. The CDR3 contains 14 residues. The CDR3 nucleotides are TGTGCCTCTCAACAATCGGGGGGTTACAATGAGCAGTTCTTC. Its translation is CASQQSGGYNEQFF.

The CDR3 DNA reads as TGTGCCAGTCATGGTGGGGAGGTTCCCTACGAGCAGTACTTC. This codes for CASHGGEVPYEQYF. The chain joins TRBV2 to TRBJ2-7; a possible D gene is TRBD2 (6 bases). Germline-derived CDR1 and CDR2 are SNHLY and FYNNEI. V lost 9 bases and J lost 2, with 17 bases in between. This CDR3 contains 14 residues.

With respect to this clone: Other nucleotide sequences in the sample specify the same CDR3. J is TRBJ2-6 and V is TRBV30; D not resolved. Germline V gene lookup returns CDR1 GTSNPN and CDR2 SVGIG (reference sequence). Trimming removed 0 bases at V and 1 base at J, with 4 bases between. This CDR3 has 14 amino acids. The CDR3 coding sequence is TGTGCCTGGAGTGTGAGTTCTGGGGCCAACGTCCTGACTTTC. Protein product: CAWSVSSGANVLTF.

The rearrangement links TRBV6-1 to TRBJ2-7; D is tentatively TRBD1 or TRBD2 (5 bases each). The germline gives CDR1 MNHNS, CDR2 SASEGT. The CDR3 runs to 13 residues. Deletions cut 3 bases from V and 6 bases from J, with 12 bases between. The CDR3 sequence is CASSEVTGREQYF. The DNA of the CDR3 is TGTGCCAGCAGTGAGGTTACGGGGCGCGAGCAGTACTTC.

This sequence joins TRBV5-4 and TRBJ1-3; D ambiguous. The V end lost 2 bases, the J end lost 3 bases, and 6 bases lay between the germline ends. This CDR3 has 13 residues. The germline CDR1 and CDR2 sequences are SGHNT and YYREEE (reference sequence). The CDR3 sequence is CASSFFGGNTIYF. The CDR3, as DNA: TGTGCCAGCAGCTTTTTTGGTGGAAACACCATATATTTT. Combining the CDR3 with reference TRBV5-4 and TRBJ1-3 gives the whole variable domain ETGVTQSPTHLIKTRGQQVTLRCSSQSGHNTVSWYQQALGQGPQFIFQYYREEENGRGNFPPRFSGLQFPNYSSELNVNALELDDSALYLCASSFFGGNTIYFGEGSWLTVV.

The V call is TRBV9, the J call TRBJ2-3; unclear D gene. Between the trimmed V and J ends, which lost 5 bases and 1 base, there was a span of 11 bases. The CDR3 runs 14 residues. Germline-derived CDR1 and CDR2 are SGDLS and YYNGEE. The CDR3 sequence: CASSLGYGTDTQYF. The CDR3 region has the DNA TGTGCCAGCAGTTTGGGGTATGGCACAGATACGCAGTATTTT.